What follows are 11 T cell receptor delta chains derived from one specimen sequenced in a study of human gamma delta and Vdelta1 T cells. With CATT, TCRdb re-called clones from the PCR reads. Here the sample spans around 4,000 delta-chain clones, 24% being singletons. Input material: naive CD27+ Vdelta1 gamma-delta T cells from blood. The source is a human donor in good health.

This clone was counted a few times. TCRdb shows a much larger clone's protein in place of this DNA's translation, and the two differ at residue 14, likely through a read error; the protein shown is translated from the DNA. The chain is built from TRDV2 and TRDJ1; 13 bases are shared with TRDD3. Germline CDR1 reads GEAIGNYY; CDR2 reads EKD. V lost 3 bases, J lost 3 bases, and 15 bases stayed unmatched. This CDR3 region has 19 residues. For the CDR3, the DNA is TGTGCCTGTGACCTAGAACTGGGGGATACGTTGGCCGACGCCGATAAACTCATCTTT. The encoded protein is CACDLELGDTLADADKLIF.

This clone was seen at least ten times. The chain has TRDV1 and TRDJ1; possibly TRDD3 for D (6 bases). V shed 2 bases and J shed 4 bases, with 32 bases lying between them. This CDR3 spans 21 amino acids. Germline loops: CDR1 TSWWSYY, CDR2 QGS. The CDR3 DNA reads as TGTGCTCTTGGGGAAAGGCGACGCGACTACTTACCGGGGGAAAGGGGCGATAAACTCATCTTT. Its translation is CALGERRRDYLPGERGDKLIF.

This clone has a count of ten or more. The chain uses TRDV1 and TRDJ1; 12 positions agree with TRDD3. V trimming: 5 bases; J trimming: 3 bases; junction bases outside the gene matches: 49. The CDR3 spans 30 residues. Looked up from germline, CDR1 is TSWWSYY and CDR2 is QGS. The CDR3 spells CALGNFFFPTLLWGIRAISGPSDIADKLIF. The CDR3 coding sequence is TGTGCTCTTGGGAATTTTTTTTTTCCTACCCTACTCTGGGGGATACGCGCCATTTCGGGGCCCTCCGATATCGCCGATAAACTCATCTTT.

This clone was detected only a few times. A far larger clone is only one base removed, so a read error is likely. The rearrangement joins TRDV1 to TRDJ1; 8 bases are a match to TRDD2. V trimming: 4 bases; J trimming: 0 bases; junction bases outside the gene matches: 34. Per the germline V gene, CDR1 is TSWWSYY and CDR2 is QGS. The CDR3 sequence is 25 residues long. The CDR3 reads CALGGISALVFLRLGPLDNTDKLIF. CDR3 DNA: TGTGCTCTTGGGGGCATCTCAGCCCTGGTCTTCCTACGTTTAGGGCCCCTGGATAACACCGATAAACTCATCTTT.

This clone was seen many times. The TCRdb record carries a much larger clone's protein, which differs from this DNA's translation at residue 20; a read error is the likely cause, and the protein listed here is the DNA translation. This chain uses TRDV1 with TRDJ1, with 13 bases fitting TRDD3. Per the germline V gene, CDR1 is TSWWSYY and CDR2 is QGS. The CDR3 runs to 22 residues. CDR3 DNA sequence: TGTGCTCTTGGGGAACTTCCCCTCCCTGCCCTACTGGGGGATACGCGATCCGATAAACCCATCTTT. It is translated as CALGELPLPALLGDTRSDKPIF.

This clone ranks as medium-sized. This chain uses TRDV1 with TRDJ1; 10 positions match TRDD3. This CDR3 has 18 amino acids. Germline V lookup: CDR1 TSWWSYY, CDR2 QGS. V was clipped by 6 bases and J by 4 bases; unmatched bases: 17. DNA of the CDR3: TGTGCTCTTGGATCTGGGGGGATACGACGTGGGAAGGGCGATAAACTCATCTTT. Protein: CALGSGGIRRGKGDKLIF.

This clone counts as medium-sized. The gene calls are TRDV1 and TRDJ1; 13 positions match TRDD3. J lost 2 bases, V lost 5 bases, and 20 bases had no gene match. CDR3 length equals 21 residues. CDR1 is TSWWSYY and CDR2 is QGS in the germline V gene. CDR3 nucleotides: TGTGCTCTTGGGACCCCCCCCCTACTGGGGGATACGCAAGCTTGGACCGATAAACTCATCTTT. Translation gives CALGTPPLLGDTQAWTDKLIF.

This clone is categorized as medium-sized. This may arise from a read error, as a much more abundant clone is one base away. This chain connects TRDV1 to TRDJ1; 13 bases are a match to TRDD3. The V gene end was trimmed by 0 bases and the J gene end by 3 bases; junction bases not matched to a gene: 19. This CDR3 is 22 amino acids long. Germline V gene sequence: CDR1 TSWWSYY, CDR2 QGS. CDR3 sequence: CALGELPLPALLGDTLSDKLIF. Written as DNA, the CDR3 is TGTGCTCTTGGGGAACTTCCCCTCCCTGCCCTACTGGGGGATACGCTATCCGATAAACTCATCTTT.

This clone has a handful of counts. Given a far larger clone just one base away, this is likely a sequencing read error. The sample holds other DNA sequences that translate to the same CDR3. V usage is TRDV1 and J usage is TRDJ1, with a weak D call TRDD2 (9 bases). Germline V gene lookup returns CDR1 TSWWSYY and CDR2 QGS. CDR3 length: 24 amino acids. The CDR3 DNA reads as TGTGCTCTTGGGGATCTCCCTCGCCCTTCCTACAGGTGGGGGATTCACTATTACACTGATAAACTCATCTTT. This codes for CALGDLPRPSYRWGIHYYTDKLIF.

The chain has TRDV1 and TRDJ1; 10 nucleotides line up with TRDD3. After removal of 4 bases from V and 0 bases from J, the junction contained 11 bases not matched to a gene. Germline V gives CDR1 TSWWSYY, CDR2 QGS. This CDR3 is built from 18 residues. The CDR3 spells CALGVPLGDRVYTDKLIF. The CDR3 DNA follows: TGTGCTCTTGGGGTCCCGCTGGGGGATAGAGTTTACACCGATAAACTCATCTTT.

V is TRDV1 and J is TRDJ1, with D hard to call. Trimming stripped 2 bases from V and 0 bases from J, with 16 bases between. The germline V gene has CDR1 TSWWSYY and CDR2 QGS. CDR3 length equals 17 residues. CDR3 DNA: TGTGCTCTTGGGGAAATGTACACAGGCCCTTACACCGATAAACTCATCTTT. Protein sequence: CALGEMYTGPYTDKLIF.